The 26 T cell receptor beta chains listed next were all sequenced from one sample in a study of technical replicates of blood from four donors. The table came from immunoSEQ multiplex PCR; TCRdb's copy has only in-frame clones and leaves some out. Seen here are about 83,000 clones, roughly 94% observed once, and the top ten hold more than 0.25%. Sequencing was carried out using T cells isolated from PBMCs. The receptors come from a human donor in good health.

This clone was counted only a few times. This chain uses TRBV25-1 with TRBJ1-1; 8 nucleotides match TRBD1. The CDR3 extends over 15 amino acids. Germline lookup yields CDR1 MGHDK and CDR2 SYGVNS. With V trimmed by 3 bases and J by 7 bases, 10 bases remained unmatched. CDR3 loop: CASSEAGAGGREAFF. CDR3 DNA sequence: TGTGCCAGCAGTGAGGCGGGGGCAGGGGGCCGTGAAGCTTTCTTT.

CDR3 bases: TGTGCCAGCAGCTTACAGGGGCCCAAGCGCGAGCAGTACTTC. It is translated as CASSLQGPKREQYF. The chain links TRBV7-9 to TRBJ2-7; D is possibly TRBD1 (6 bases). The V end lost 2 bases, the J end lost 6 bases, and 14 bases lay between the germline ends. This CDR3 spans 14 amino acids. Germline V gene data show CDR1 as SEHNR and CDR2 as FQNEAQ (reference sequence).

CDR3 DNA: TGCGCCAGCAGCAAATATGGACCGGGCGGAGAGGGCCCCTCTGAAGCTTTCTTT. Translation: CASSKYGPGGEGPSEAFF. The chain recombines TRBV5-1 with TRBJ1-1; D gene ambiguous. In germline, CDR1 is SGHRS, CDR2 YFSETQ. Trimming took 4 bases from V and 6 from J, leaving 28 bases between them. The CDR3 runs 18 residues.

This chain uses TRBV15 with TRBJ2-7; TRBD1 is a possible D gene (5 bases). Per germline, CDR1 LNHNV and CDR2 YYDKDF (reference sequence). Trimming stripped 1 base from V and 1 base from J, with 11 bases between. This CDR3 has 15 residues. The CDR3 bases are TGTGCCACCAGCAGAGTTCTCCAGGGATCCTACGAGCAGTACTTC. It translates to CATSRVLQGSYEQYF. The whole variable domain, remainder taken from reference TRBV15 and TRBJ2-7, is DAMVIQNPRYQVTQFGKPVTLSCSQTLNHNVMYWYQQKSSQAPKLLFHYYDKDFNNEADTPDNFQSRRPNTSFCFLDIRSPGLGDTAMYLCATSRVLQGSYEQYFGPGTRLTVT.

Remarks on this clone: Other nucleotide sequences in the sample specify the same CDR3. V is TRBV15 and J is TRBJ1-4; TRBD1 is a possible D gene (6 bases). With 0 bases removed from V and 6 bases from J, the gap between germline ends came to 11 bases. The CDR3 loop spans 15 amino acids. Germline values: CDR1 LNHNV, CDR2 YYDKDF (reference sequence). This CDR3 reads CATSRDRGWDEKLFF. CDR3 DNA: TGTGCCACCAGCAGAGACAGGGGTTGGGATGAAAAACTGTTTTTT.

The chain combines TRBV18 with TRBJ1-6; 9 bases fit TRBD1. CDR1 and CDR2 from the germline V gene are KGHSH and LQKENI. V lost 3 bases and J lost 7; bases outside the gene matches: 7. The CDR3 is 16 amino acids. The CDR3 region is CASSPVRDRDNSPLHF. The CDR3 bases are TGTGCCAGCTCACCGGTGAGGGACAGGGACAATTCACCCCTCCACTTT. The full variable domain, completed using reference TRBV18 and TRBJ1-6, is NAGVMQNPRHLVRRRGQEARLRCSPMKGHSHVYWYRQLPEEGLKFMVYLQKENIIDESGMPKERFSAEFPKEGPSILRIQQVVRGDSAAYFCASSPVRDRDNSPLHFGNGTRLTVT.

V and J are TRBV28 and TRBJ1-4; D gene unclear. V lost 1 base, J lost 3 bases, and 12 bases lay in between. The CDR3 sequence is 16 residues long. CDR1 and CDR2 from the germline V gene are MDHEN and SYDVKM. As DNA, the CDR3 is TGTGCCAGCAGTTTATCTGGACGGACTCCTAATGAAAAACTGTTTTTT. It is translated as CASSLSGRTPNEKLFF.

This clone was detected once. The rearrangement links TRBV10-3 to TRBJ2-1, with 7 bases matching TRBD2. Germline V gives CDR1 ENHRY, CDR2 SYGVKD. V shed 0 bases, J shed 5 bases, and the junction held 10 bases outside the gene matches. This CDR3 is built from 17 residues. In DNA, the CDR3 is TGTGCCATCAGTGAGTCGATGGGGGGGGGACGAGACAATGAGCAGTTCTTC. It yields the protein CAISESMGGGRDNEQFF.

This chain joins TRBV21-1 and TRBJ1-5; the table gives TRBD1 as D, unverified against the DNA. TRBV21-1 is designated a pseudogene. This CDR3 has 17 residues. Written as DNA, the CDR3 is TGTGCCAGCATCCTCCGGGTCAGGGGGTTACGCAATCAGCCCCAGCATTTT. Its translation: CASILRVRGLRNQPQHF.

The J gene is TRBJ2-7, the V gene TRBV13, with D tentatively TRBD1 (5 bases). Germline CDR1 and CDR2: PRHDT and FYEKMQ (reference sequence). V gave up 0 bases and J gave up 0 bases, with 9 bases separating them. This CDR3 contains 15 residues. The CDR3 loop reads CASSLGQGASYEQYF. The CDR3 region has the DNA TGTGCCAGCAGCTTAGGCCAAGGGGCCTCCTACGAGCAGTACTTC.

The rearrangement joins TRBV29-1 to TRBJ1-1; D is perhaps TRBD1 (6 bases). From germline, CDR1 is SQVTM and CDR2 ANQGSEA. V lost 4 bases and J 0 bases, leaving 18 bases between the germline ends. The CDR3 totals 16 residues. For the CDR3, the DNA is TGCAGCGTTGTGGGGATCAGGGGTAAAATGAACACTGAAGCTTTCTTT. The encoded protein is CSVVGIRGKMNTEAFF.

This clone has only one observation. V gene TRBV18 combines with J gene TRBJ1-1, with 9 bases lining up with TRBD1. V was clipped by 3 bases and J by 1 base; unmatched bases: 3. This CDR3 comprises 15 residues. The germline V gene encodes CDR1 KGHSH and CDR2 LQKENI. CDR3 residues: CASSPRTGENTEAFF. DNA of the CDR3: TGTGCCAGCTCACCGAGGACAGGGGAGAACACTGAAGCTTTCTTT.

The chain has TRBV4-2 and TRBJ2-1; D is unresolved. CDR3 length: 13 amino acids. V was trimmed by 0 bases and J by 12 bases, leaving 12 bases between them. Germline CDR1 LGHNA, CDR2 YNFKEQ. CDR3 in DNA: TGTGCCAGCAGCCAAGATGAGGCGTTTGGGCAGTTCTTC. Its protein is CASSQDEAFGQFF.

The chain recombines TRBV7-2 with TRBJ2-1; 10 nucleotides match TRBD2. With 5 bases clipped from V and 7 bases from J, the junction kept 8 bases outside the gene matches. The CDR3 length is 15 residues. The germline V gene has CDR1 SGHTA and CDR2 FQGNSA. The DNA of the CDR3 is TGTGCCAGCAGCCCATGGACTAGCGGAGGAAATGAGCAGTTCTTC. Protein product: CASSPWTSGGNEQFF.

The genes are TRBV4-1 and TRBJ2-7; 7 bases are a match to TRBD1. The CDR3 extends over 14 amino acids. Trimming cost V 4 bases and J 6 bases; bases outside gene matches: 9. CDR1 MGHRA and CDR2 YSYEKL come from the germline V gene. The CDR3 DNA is TGCGCCAGCAGCCGAATCGGACAGGTTCGCGAGCAGTACTTC. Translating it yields CASSRIGQVREQYF.

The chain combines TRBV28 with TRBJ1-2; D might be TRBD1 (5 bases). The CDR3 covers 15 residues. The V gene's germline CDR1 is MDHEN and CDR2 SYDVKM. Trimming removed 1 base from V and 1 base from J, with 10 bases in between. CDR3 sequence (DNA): TGTGCCAGCAGTTTATATGACAGTCTTAACTATGGCTACACCTTC. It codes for CASSLYDSLNYGYTF.

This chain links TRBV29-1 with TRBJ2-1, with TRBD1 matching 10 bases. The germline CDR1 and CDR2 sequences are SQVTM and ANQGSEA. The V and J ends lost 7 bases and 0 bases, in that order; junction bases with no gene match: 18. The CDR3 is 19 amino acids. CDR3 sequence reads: CSALPWWTGGMGSYNEQFF. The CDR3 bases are TGCAGCGCCCTCCCGTGGTGGACAGGGGGGATGGGCTCCTACAATGAGCAGTTCTTC.

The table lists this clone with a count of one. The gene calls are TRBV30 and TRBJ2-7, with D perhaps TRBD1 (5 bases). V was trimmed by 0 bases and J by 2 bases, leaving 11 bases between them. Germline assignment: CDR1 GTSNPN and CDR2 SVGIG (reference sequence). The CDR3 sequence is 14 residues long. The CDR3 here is CAWSVPGLTYEQYF. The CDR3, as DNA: TGTGCCTGGAGTGTACCAGGGCTCACCTACGAGCAGTACTTC.

The CDR3 here is CASSSGLAGYEQYF. CDR3 coding DNA: TGTGCCAGCAGTTCGGGACTAGCGGGATACGAGCAGTACTTC. The chain has TRBV28 and TRBJ2-7; 13 bases match TRBD2. With 4 bases clipped from V and 4 bases from J, the junction kept 1 base outside the gene matches. CDR3 size: 14 residues. Germline V lookup: CDR1 MDHEN, CDR2 SYDVKM.

The CDR3 here is CASSAGGGALGYTF. Here the CDR3 DNA reads TGTGCCAGCAGCGCCGGGGGAGGGGCACTCGGCTACACCTTC. V gene TRBV9 combines with J gene TRBJ1-2; TRBD1 is a possible D gene (5 bases). Trimming removed 3 bases from V and 8 bases from J, with 17 bases in between. Looked up from germline, CDR1 is SGDLS and CDR2 is YYNGEE. The CDR3 loop spans 14 amino acids.

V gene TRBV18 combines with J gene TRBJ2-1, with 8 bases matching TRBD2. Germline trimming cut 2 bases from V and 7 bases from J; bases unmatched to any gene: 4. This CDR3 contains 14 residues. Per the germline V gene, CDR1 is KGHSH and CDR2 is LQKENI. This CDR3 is CASSPSAGGNEQFF. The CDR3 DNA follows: TGTGCCAGCTCACCATCCGCGGGAGGAAATGAGCAGTTCTTC. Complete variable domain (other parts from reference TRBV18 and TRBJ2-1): NAGVMQNPRHLVRRRGQEARLRCSPMKGHSHVYWYRQLPEEGLKFMVYLQKENIIDESGMPKERFSAEFPKEGPSILRIQQVVRGDSAAYFCASSPSAGGNEQFFGPGTRLTVL.

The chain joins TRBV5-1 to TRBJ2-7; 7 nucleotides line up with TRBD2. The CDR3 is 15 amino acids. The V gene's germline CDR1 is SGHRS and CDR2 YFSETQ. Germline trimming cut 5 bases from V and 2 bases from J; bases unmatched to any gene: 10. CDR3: CASSPRGEVPYEQYF. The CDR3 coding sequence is TGCGCCAGCAGTCCCCGGGGGGAGGTACCCTACGAGCAGTACTTC.

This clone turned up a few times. The CDR3 loop reads CASIGVRGIEAFF. CDR3 DNA sequence: TGTGCCAGTATCGGGGTTAGGGGGATTGAAGCTTTCTTT. This chain uses TRBV19 with TRBJ1-1, with D tentatively TRBD1 (6 bases). V was shortened by 7 bases and J by 7 bases, with 16 bases between the two germline ends. CDR3 length: 13 amino acids. In germline, CDR1 is LNHDA, CDR2 SQIVND (reference sequence). Drawing the rest from reference TRBV19 and TRBJ1-1, the complete variable domain is DGGITQSPKYLFRKEGQNVTLSCEQNLNHDAMYWYRQDPGQGLRLIYYSQIVNDFQKGDIAEGYSVSREKKESFPLTVTSAQKNPTAFYLCASIGVRGIEAFFGQGTRLTVV.

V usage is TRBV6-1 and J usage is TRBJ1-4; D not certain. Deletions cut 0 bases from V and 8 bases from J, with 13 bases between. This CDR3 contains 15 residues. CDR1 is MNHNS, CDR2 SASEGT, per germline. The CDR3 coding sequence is TGTGCCAGCAGTGAAGCGAGAAGGGCGGGGGAAAAACTGTTTTTT. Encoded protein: CASSEARRAGEKLFF.

This CDR3 reads CASSKTPFGGNNEQFF. DNA for the CDR3: TGCGCCAGCAGCAAGACTCCGTTCGGAGGGAATAATGAGCAGTTCTTC. The chain joins TRBV10-1 to TRBJ2-1; tentative D call: TRBD2 (6 bases). CDR3 size: 16 residues. The V end was cut by 6 bases, the J end by 7 bases, with 22 bases between. CDR1 is WNHNN, CDR2 SYGVQD, per germline (reference sequence).

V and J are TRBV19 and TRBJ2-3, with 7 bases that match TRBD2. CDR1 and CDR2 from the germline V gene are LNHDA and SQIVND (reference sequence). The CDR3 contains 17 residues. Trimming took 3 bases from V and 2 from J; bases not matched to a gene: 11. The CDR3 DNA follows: TGTGCCAGTAGTATGTCCGTCCCCACTAGCGACACAGATACGCAGTATTTT. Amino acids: CASSMSVPTSDTDTQYF.